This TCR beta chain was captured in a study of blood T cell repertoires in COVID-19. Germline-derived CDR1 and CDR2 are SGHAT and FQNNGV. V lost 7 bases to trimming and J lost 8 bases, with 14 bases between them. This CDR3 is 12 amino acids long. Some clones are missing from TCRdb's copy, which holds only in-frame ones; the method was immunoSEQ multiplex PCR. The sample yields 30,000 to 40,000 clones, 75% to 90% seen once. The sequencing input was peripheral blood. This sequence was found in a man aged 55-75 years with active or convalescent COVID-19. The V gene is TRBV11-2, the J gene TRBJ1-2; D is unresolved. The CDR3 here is CASNGGTWGYTF. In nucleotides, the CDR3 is TGTGCCAGCAATGGCGGTACGTGGGGCTACACCTTC.